These 3 T cell receptor beta chains share one sample of origin, sequenced in a study of T cells in tuberculosis (dated by TCRdb to between 2017 and 2018). Receptor libraries were prepared by the immunoSEQ multiplex PCR assay. TCRdb limited this immuneACCESS table to in-frame rearrangements with V and J called. A share of clones is missing; checked studies link under half to unresolved V genes, and the rest is unexplained. The sample profile shows tens of thousands of clones; roughly 94% of them were found once. The ten largest account for 7% of the sample. In the paper's terms, the time point label means: new active TB diagnosis, blood taken before or within 7 days of starting treatment. The sample here was PBMCs, taken at tuberculosis diagnosis. These receptor sequences come from an adult with tuberculosis. Some clones in this sample may be carry-over from other donors' samples.

This chain connects TRBV19 to TRBJ2-7; TRBD1 aligns across 10 bases. V shed 6 bases, J shed 5 bases, and the junction held 10 bases outside the gene matches. Germline V gene data show CDR1 as LNHDA and CDR2 as SQIVND (reference sequence). The CDR3 runs to 15 residues. The CDR3, as DNA: TGTGCCAGTAGCCTGGACAGGGGGGAATTGGACGAGCAGTACTTC. It is translated as CASSLDRGELDEQYF.

The V and J genes are TRBV4-1 and TRBJ2-1; 11 bases align to TRBD2. The germline gives CDR1 MGHRA, CDR2 YSYEKL. This CDR3 region has 15 residues. Trimming at V came to 1 base and at J to 10 bases, leaving 6 bases not matched to a gene. The CDR3 sequence is CASSQGLAGGGEQFF. The DNA of the CDR3 is TGCGCCAGCAGCCAAGGGCTAGCGGGGGGAGGGGAGCAGTTCTTC.

The chain joins TRBV27 to TRBJ2-3; 9 bases map to TRBD2. Germline-derived CDR1 and CDR2 are MNHEY and SMNVEV (reference sequence). Losses at the gene ends were 6 bases for V and 2 bases for J; bases not matched to a gene: 15. CDR3 size: 18 residues. The DNA of the CDR3 is TGTGCCAGCAGCGGCTTCGGCCTAGCGGGGTTATACACAGATACGCAGTATTTT. Translated: CASSGFGLAGLYTDTQYF.